The rows below give T cell receptor beta chains drawn from one sample of a study of tumor and adjacent non-tumor tissue in lung cancer. TCRdb reprocessed the multiplex PCR reads via MiXCR and lists one record per CDR3 protein. This table holds about 200,000 distinct CDR3 sequences, 70% to 75% found once. The sample comprised lung tumor tissue. The receptors originated from a man between 60 and 75 years old with non-small cell lung cancer. Each CDR3 is given with its conserved first and last residue. A D gene is named only where the DNA matches it firmly. Clone size, where shown, is once, few, many, or a class for clones that have expanded.

- | TRBJ1-1 | - | TRBV6-1 | TGTGCCAGCAGTACCCCAGGGTGGACTGAAGCTATCTTT | CASSTPGWTEAIF
- | TRBJ2-3 | - | TRBV4-1 | TGCGCCAGAAGCCAAGCAGTGGCTAGCGGCACAGATACGCAGTATTTT | CARSQAVASGTDTQYF
TRBD2 | TRBJ2-3 | - | TRBV10-3 | TGTGCCATCAACCTAGCGGGAGGGCTGACAGATACGCAGTATTTT | CAINLAGGLTDTQYF
- | TRBJ2-3 | many | TRBV6-1 | TGTGCCAGCAGTGATCCGGCTCTTGGGGCAGATACGCAGTATTTT | CASSDPALGADTQYF
- | TRBJ2-3 | - | TRBV12-3/TRBV12-4 | TGTGTCATCAGTACCGCCGGGACGGCAAGCAATCAGCCCCAGTATTTT | CVISTAGTASNQPQYF
- | TRBJ2-5 | - | TRBV11-3 | TGTGCCAGCAACCTGGTCTTCCAAGAGACCCAGTACTTC | CASNLVFQETQYF
- | TRBJ2-1 | - | TRBV20-1 | TGCAGTGCTAGAGGACAGTGGACCTACAATAAGCAGTTCTTC | CSARGQWTYNKQFF
TRBD1 | TRBJ1-6 | - | TRBV30 | TGTGCCTGGAGGGATACAGGGGGCTACTATAATTCACCCCTCCCCTTT | CAWRDTGGYYNSPLPF
TRBD2 | TRBJ2-5 | - | TRBV24-1 | TGTGTCACAAGTGATTTGGGACTAGCGGGGGGGCCCCACCAAGAGACCCAGTACTTC | CVTSDLGLAGGPHQETQYF
TRBD2 | TRBJ2-1 | once | TRBV4-1 | TGCGCCAGCAGCCGAAGTAACCAGGGACTAGGAGTTAATGAGCAGTTCTTC | CASSRSNQGLGVNEQFF
- | TRBJ1-1 | - | TRBV20-1 | TGCAGTGCTAGAGAGGGTCCGTCTGTAGCTGAAGCTTTCTTT | CSAREGPSVAEAFF
TRBD1 | TRBJ1-2 | - | TRBV6-5 | TGTGCCAGCAGGCCGACAGGGGCGAACTTTGGCTACACCTTC | CASRPTGANFGYTF
TRBD2 | TRBJ2-7 | - | TRBV6-1 | TGTGCCAGCAGTGGAACCTCATTAGCGGGAGGCTACAAGCAGTACTTC | CASSGTSLAGGYKQYF
TRBD2 | TRBJ2-7 | - | TRBV4-2 | TGTGCCAGCAGCCGAGATCTAAGCCTAGCGGGGGGCGAGCAGTACTTC | CASSRDLSLAGGEQYF
- | TRBJ2-2 | many | TRBV11-1 | TGTGCCAGCAGTCCGCGGACCGGGGAGCTGTTTTTT | CASSPRTGELFF
- | TRBJ2-3 | - | TRBV11-3 | TGTGCCAACAGCCTGTTAGCGGAGGGGAGAACAGATACGCAGTATTTT | CANSLLAEGRTDTQYF
- | TRBJ2-1 | - | TRBV6-6 | TGTGCCAGTCATTCCCCCCAAACAGGGAGAAATGAGCAGATCTTC | CASHSPQTGRNEQIF
TRBD2 | TRBJ2-3 | - | TRBV4-1 | TGCGCCAGCAGCGATTTACTAGCGGGGGTTCCAGATACGCAGTATTTT | CASSDLLAGVPDTQYF
TRBD1 | TRBJ1-5 | - | TRBV13 | TGTGCCAGCAGCTTAAACAGGGGGCGTACTAGCAATCAGCCCCAGCATTTT | CASSLNRGRTSNQPQHF
- | TRBJ2-3 | many | TRBV6-6 | TGTGCCAGCAGTTACCCCCCTGGGGACCTGGGGACAGATACGCAGTATTTT | CASSYPPGDLGTDTQYF
- | TRBJ2-3 | - | TRBV12-3/TRBV12-4 | TGTGCCAACACCCCTGTTAGCACAGATAAGCAGTATTTT | CANTPVSTDKQYF
TRBD2 | TRBJ2-1 | - | TRBV11-3 | TGTACCAGCAGACGTTTACTAGCGGGAGGGCACAACTACAATGAGCAGTTCTTC | CTSRRLLAGGHNYNEQFF
- | TRBJ1-4 | - | TRBV4-2 | TGTGCCAGCAGCCAGCTAAGCGTGGCGGCTAATCAGGAAAAACTGTTTTTC | CASSQLSVAANQEKLFF
- | TRBJ2-7 | - | TRBV20-1 | TGCAGTGACAGACGGGACCTCACGTACGAGCAGTACTTC | CSDRRDLTYEQYF
TRBD2 | TRBJ2-3 | once | TRBV20-1 | TGCAGTGCTAAGATTTTCTCCGGGACTAGTCACACAGATACGCGGTATTTT | CSAKIFSGTSHTDTRYF
- | TRBJ1-2 | - | TRBV28 | TGTGCCAGCAGTTCCGAAAACAGGGTTCGTGGCTACACCTTC | CASSSENRVRGYTF
TRBD1 | TRBJ2-2 | - | TRBV5-1 | TGCGCCACCTCACAGGGGGTCACCGGGGAGCTGTTTTTT | CATSQGVTGELFF
- | TRBJ2-3 | few | TRBV11-3 | TGTGCTAGCAGCTTAGATCCCTGGGTCACAGATACGCGGTATTTT | CASSLDPWVTDTRYF
- | TRBJ2-2 | - | TRBV6-5 | TGTTCTAGCAGTTACTTACCGACGGCCGAGGAGCTGTTTTTT | CSSSYLPTAEELFF
TRBD2 | TRBJ2-1 | - | TRBV11-2 | TGTGCCAGCAGCTTGGGACTAGTCTTCAATGAGCAGTTCTTC | CASSLGLVFNEQFF
- | TRBJ2-3 | many | TRBV29-1 | TGCAGCGTTGCCGGCGTCGGGATGGCGACAGATACGCAGTATTTT | CSVAGVGMATDTQYF
TRBD1 | TRBJ2-7 | once | TRBV6-5 | TGTGCCAGCAGCCTCGACAGGGGGGGGAGCTACGAGCAGTACTTC | CASSLDRGGSYEQYF
- | TRBJ2-1 | once | TRBV20-1 | TGCAGTTCTAGAGATAGGCTCTCCCTACACAGCACGAAGCAGTTCTTC | CSSRDRLSLHSTKQFF
TRBD2 | TRBJ2-1 | - | TRBV4-2 | TGTCCCAGTAGCCAAGATACTAGCGGGGCCTACAATGAGCAGTTCTTC | CPSSQDTSGAYNEQFF
- | TRBJ1-5 | - | TRBV24-1 | TGTGCCACCAGTAATCACAGGGTAGAGTGGCCCCAGCATTTT | CATSNHRVEWPQHF
- | TRBJ1-2 | few | TRBV20-1 | TGCAGTGCAGAGGACAGCCCCCCTAATTATGGCTACGCCTTC | CSAEDSPPNYGYAF
- | TRBJ2-7 | many | TRBV6-2/TRBV6-3 | TGTGCCAGCAGTTACTCCAGACCATACAGTCATGGCGAGCAGTACTTC | CASSYSRPYSHGEQYF
- | TRBJ1-6 | few | TRBV29-1 | TGCAGCGTTGCATTGGCGGGGGGGGATTCACCCCTCCACTTT | CSVALAGGDSPLHF
- | TRBJ2-4 | many | TRBV6-1 | TGTGCCAGCAGCGGTTTGGTTGGCGGCAAAAACATTCAGTACTTC | CASSGLVGGKNIQYF
- | TRBJ1-3 | - | TRBV29-1 | TGCAGCGAGTACTGGACGCTTGGAAACACCACATATTTT | CSEYWTLGNTTYF
- | TRBJ2-7 | - | TRBV4-1 | TGCGCCAGCAACCAGGCCGGGTCAGGGAAGTACGAGCAGTACTTC | CASNQAGSGKYEQYF
- | TRBJ2-7 | - | TRBV6-6 | TGTGCCAGTAGTAGTGACCCCGCGAGCTCCTACGAGCAGTACTTC | CASSSDPASSYEQYF
- | TRBJ2-7 | - | TRBV11-2 | TGTGCCGCAAGGGGGGGCTCCTACGAGCAGTACTTC | CAARGGSYEQYF
- | TRBJ1-1 | few | TRBV6-6 | TGTGCCAGCAATGTATGGAGGGACACTGAAGCTTTCTTT | CASNVWRDTEAFF
- | TRBJ1-2 | once | TRBV12-3/TRBV12-4 | TGTGCCAGCAGTTTAGAAGGGACTGGTGGCTACACCTTC | CASSLEGTGGYTF